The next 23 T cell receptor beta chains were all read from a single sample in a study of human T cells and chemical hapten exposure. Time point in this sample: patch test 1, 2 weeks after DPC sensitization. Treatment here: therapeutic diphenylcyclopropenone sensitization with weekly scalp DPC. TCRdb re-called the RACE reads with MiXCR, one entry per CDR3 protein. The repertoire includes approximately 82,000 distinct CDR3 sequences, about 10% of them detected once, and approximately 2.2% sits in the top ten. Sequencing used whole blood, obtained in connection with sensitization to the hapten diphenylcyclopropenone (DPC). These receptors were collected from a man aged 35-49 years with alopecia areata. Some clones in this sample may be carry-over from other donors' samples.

The CDR3 protein is CATSDAGRGNTIYF. The CDR3 nucleotides are TGTGCCACCAGTGACGCCGGACGCGGAAACACCATATATTTT. The chain combines TRBV24-1 with TRBJ1-3; D uncertain. The germline V and J ends were trimmed by 4 bases and 4 bases, with 10 bases remaining between them. Germline V gene lookup returns CDR1 KGHDR and CDR2 SFDVKD. The CDR3 extends over 14 amino acids.

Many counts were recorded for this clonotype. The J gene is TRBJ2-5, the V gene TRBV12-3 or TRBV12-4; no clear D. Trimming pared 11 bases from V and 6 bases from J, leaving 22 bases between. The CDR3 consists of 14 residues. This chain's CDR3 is CASARLASSQTQYF. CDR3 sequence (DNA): TGTGCCTCGGCCCGGCTGGCCAGCAGTCAGACCCAGTACTTC.

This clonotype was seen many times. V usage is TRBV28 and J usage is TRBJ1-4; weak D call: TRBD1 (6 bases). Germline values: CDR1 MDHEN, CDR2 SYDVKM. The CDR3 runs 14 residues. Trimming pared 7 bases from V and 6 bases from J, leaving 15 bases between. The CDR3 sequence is CASTLSGVYEKLFF. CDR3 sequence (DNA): TGTGCCAGCACCTTATCAGGGGTATATGAAAAACTGTTTTTT.

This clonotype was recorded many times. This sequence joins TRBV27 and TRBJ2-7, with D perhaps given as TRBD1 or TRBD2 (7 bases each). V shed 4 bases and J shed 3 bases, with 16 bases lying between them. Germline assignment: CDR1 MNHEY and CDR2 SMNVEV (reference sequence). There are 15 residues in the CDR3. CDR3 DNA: TGTGCCAGCAGTTCTCAGGGGGGGGAGGACTACGAGCAGTACTTC. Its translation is CASSSQGGEDYEQYF.

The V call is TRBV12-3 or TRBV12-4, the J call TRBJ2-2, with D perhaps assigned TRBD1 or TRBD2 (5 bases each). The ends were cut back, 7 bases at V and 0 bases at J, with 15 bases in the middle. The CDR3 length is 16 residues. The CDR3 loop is CASTWGLRSNTGELFF. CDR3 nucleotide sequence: TGTGCCAGCACCTGGGGGTTGCGCTCGAACACCGGGGAGCTGTTTTTT.

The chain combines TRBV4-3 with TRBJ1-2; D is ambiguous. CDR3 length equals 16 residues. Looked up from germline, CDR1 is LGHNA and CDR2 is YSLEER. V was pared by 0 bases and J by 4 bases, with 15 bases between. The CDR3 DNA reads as TGCGCCAGCAGCCAAGATACCCACATGCCAGGCTATGGCTACACCTTC. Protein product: CASSQDTHMPGYGYTF.

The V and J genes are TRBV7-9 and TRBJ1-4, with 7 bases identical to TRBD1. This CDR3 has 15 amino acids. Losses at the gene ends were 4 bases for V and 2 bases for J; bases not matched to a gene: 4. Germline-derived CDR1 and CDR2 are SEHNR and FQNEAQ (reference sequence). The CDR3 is CASSSGQATNEKLFF. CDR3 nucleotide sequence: TGTGCCAGCAGCTCCGGACAGGCGACTAATGAAAAACTGTTTTTT.

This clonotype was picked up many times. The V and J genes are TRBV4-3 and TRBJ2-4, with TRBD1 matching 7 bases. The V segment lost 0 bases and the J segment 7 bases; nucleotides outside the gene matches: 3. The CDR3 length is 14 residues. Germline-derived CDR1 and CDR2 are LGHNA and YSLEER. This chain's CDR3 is CASSQDRDSNIQYF. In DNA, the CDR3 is TGCGCCAGCAGCCAAGACCGGGACAGTAACATTCAGTACTTC.

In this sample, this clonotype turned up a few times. The CDR3: CATSDHLVTKVADTQYF. The CDR3, as DNA: TGTGCCACCAGTGACCACCTAGTTACCAAGGTTGCAGATACGCAGTATTTT. The rearrangement uses TRBV24-1 and TRBJ2-3; D is undetermined. V gave up 4 bases and J gave up 4 bases, with 20 bases separating them. The CDR3 extends over 17 amino acids. Germline CDR1 and CDR2: KGHDR and SFDVKD.

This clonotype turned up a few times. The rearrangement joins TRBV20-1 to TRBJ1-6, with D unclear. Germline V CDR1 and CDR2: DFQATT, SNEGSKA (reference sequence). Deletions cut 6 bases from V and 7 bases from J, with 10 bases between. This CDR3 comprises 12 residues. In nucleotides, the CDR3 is TGCAGTGCCATCTACGGAAATTCACCCCTCCACTTT. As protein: CSAIYGNSPLHF.

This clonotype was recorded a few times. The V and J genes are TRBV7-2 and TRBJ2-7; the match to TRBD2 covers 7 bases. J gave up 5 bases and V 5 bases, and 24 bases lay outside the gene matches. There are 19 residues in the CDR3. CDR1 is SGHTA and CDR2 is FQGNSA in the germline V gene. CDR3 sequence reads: CASSTLRSGAYVEGHEQYF. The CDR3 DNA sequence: TGTGCCAGCAGCACCCTGAGGAGCGGGGCCTATGTGGAAGGGCACGAGCAGTACTTC.

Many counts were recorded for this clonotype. The CDR3 nucleotides read TGCAGTGCTACTCTAGCGGGAGGAAACACAGATACGCAGTATTTT. Translated: CSATLAGGNTDTQYF. This rearrangement joins TRBV20-1 to TRBJ2-3; 11 bases match TRBD2. V shed 4 bases and J 2 bases; nucleotides not matched to a gene: 5. Germline CDR1 and CDR2: DFQATT and SNEGSKA (reference sequence). The CDR3 runs to 15 residues.

For the CDR3, the DNA is TGCGCCAGCAGCTTGCTTAGCGGGAGCGGCGAGCAGTACGTC. Translating gives CASSLLSGSGEQYV. J is TRBJ2-7 and V is TRBV5-1; 9 bases line up with TRBD2. This CDR3 is 14 amino acids long. Germline V gene sequence: CDR1 SGHRS, CDR2 YFSETQ. The trim removed 1 base at V and 6 bases at J, leaving 5 bases unmatched.

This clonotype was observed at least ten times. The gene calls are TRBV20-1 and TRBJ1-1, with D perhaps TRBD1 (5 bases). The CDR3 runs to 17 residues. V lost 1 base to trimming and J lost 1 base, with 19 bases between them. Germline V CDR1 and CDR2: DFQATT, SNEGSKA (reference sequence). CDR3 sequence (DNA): TGCAGTGCTAGAGTAAGCGGGGCAGGAGGACCGAACACTGAAGCTTTCTTT. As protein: CSARVSGAGGPNTEAFF.

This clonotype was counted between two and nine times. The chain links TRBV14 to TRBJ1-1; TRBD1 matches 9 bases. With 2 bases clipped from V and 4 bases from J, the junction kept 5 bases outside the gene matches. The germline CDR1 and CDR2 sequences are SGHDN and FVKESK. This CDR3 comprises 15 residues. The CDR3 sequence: CASSQRTGVSTEAFF. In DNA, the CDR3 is TGTGCCAGCAGCCAACGGACAGGGGTGTCCACTGAAGCTTTCTTT.

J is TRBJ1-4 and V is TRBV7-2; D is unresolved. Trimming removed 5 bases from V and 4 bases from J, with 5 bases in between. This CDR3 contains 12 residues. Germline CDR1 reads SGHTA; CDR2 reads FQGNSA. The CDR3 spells CASSAFNEKLFF. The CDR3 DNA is TGTGCCAGCAGCGCGTTTAATGAAAAACTGTTTTTT.

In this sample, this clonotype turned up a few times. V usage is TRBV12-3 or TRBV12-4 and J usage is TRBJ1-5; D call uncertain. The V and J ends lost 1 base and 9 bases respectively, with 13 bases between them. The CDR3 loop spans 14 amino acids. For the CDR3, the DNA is TGTGCCAGCAGTTTAGGTGGGGAGGGTGGGCCCCAGCATTTT. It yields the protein CASSLGGEGGPQHF.

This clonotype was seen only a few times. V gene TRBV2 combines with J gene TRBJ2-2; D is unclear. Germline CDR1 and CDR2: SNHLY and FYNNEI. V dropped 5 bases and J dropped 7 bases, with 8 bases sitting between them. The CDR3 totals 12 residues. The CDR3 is CASSLDGGELFF. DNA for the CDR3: TGTGCCAGCAGTCTAGATGGCGGGGAGCTGTTTTTT.

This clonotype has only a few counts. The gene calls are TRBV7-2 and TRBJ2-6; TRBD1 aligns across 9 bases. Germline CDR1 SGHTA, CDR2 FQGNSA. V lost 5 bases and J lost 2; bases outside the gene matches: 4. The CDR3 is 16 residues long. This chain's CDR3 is CASSMRTGAGANVLTF. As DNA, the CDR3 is TGTGCCAGCAGCATGAGGACAGGGGCTGGGGCCAACGTCCTGACTTTC.

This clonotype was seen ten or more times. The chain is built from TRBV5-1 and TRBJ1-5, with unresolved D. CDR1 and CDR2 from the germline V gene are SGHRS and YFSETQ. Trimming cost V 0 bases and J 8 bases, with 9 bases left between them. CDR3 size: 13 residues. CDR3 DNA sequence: TGCGCCAGCAGCTTGGCCGGTGGGGAGCCCCAGCATTTT. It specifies CASSLAGGEPQHF.

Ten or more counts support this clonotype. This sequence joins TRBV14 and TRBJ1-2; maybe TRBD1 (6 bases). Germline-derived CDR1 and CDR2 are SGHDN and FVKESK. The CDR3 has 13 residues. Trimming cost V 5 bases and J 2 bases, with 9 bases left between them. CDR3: CASSWDINYGYTF. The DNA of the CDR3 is TGTGCCAGCAGCTGGGACATCAACTATGGCTACACCTTC.

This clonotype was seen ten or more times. The CDR3 sequence: CASIKIGNTEAFF. CDR3 in DNA: TGTGCCAGCATTAAAATAGGGAACACTGAAGCTTTCTTT. V is TRBV6-5 and J is TRBJ1-1, with D unresolved. The CDR3 runs to 13 residues. CDR1 and CDR2 from the germline V gene are MNHEY and SVGAGI. Trimming stripped 7 bases from V and 1 base from J, with 10 bases between.

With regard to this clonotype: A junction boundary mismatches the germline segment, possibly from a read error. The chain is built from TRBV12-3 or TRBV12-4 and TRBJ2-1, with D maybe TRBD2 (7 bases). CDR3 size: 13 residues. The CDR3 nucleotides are TGTGCCAGCAGTCTAGCGCGGTGGCGGGGGCCATTCTTC. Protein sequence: CASSLARWRGPFF.